This TCR beta chain was sequenced for a study of blood T cell repertoires in COVID-19. Looking at the study overall: Samples representing acute and convalescent COVID-19 were sourced from the United States, Italy and Spain. T cells, B-cell-depleted T cells, or PBMCs supplied cDNA or gDNA.

The method was immunoSEQ multiplex PCR; TCRdb's version includes in-frame clones alone and lacks a portion of them. The data hold approximately 150,000 clones, with roughly nine tenths observed a single time. This CDR3 is built from 16 residues. Trimming shortened V by 3 bases and J by 4 bases, and 16 bases separated the two germline ends. The germline gives CDR1 SEHNR, CDR2 FQNEAQ (reference sequence). The V and J genes are TRBV7-9 and TRBJ2-1, with TRBD1 as a possible D gene (6 bases). The receptor's source is a human donor in a cohort sampled during active COVID-19. Source material: peripheral blood. The CDR3 spells CASSFGQHGIYNEQFF. CDR3 in DNA: TGTGCCAGCAGCTTTGGACAGCATGGGATTTACAATGAGCAGTTCTTC.